The source of this T cell receptor (beta chain) is a study of T cell clones after liver transplantation. The assay was immunoSEQ multiplex PCR, and TCRdb's table has in-frame clones only and misses some. Of about 8,900 clones listed, around 72% were seen once; the top ten hold over 20%. This clone was observed a handful of times. V dropped 0 bases and J dropped 0 bases, with 9 bases sitting between them. CDR1 is MGHRA and CDR2 is YSYEKL in the germline V gene. The CDR3 covers 17 residues. The V and J genes are TRBV4-1 and TRBJ1-6; no definite D call. Specimen: CD8+ T cells from blood, collected at the approximately 16-month timepoint. The origin of this receptor is a human patient who received a liver transplant. Some T cells may originate from the graft donor. CDR3 coding DNA: TGCGCCAGCAGCCAAGAAGGAGGTAGCTCCTATAATTCACCCCTCCACTTT. Protein product: CASSQEGGSSYNSPLHF.